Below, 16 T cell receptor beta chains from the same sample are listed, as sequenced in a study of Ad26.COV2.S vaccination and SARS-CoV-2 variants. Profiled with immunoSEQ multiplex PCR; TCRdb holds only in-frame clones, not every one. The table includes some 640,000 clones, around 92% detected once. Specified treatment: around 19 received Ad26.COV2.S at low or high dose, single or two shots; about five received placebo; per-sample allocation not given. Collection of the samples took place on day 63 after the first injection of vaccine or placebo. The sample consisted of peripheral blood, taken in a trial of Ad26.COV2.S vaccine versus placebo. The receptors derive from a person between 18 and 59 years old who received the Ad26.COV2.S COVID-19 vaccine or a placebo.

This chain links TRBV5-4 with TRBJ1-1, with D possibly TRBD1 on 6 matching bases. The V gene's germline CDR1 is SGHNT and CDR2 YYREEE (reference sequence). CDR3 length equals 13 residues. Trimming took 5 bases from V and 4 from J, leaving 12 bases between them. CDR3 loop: CASSAGESTEAFF. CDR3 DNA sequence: TGTGCCAGCAGTGCAGGGGAATCCACTGAAGCTTTCTTT.

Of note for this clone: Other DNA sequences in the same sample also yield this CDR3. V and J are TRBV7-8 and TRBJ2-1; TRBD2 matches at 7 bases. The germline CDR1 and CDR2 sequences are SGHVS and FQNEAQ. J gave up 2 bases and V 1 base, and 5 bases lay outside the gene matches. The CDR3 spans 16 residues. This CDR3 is CASSLGTSGAYNEQFF. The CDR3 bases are TGTGCCAGCAGCTTAGGGACCAGCGGGGCCTACAATGAGCAGTTCTTC.

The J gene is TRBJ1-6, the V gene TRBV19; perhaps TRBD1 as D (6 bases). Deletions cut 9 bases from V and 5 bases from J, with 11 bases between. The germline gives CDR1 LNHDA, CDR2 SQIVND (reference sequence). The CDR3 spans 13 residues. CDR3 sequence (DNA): TGTGCCAGCAGGGACACTAATAATTCACCCCTCCACTTT. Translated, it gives CASRDTNNSPLHF.

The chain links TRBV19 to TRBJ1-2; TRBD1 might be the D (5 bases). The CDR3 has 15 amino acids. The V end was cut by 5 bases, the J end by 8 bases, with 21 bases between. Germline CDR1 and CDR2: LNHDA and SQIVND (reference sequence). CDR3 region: CASSVTGAKGGGYTF. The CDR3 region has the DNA TGTGCCAGTAGTGTCACCGGGGCCAAGGGTGGCGGCTACACCTTC. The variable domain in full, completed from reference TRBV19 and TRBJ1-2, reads DGGITQSPKYLFRKEGQNVTLSCEQNLNHDAMYWYRQDPGQGLRLIYYSQIVNDFQKGDIAEGYSVSREKKESFPLTVTSAQKNPTAFYLCASSVTGAKGGGYTFGSGTRLTVV.

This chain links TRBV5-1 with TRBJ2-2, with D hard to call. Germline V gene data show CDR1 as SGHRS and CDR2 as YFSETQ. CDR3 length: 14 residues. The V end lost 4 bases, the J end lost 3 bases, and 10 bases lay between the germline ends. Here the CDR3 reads CASSEVLDTGELFF. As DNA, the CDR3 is TGCGCCAGCAGCGAAGTCCTGGACACCGGGGAGCTGTTTTTT. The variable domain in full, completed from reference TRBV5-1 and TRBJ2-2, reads KAGVTQTPRYLIKTRGQQVTLSCSPISGHRSVSWYQQTPGQGLQFLFEYFSETQRNKGNFPGRFSGRQFSNSRSEMNVSTLELGDSALYLCASSEVLDTGELFFGEGSRLTVL.

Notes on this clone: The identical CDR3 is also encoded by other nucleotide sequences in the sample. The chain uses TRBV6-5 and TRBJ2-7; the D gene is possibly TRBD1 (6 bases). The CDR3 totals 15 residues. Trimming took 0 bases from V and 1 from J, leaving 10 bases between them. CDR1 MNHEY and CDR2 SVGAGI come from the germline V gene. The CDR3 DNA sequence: TGTGCCAGCAGTTACTCCCGAGGGGGTTCCTACGAGCAGTACTTC. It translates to CASSYSRGGSYEQYF.

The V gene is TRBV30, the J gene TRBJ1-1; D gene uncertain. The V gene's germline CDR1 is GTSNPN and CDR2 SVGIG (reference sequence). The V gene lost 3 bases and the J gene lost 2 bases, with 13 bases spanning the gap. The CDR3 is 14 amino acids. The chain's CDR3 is CAWRRVLPNTEAFF. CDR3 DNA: TGTGCCTGGAGGAGGGTCCTACCAAACACTGAAGCTTTCTTT.

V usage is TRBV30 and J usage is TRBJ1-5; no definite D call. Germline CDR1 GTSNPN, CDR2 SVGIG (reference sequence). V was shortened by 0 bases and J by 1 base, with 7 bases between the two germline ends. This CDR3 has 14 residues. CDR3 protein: CAWSVSQSNQPQHF. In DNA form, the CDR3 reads TGTGCCTGGAGTGTATCACAGAGCAATCAGCCCCAGCATTTT.

The CDR3 spells CASSQDRARTYF. The CDR3 coding sequence is TGTGCCAGCAGCCAAGATAGGGCCAGAACTTACTTC. V is TRBV14 and J is TRBJ2-4; D gene uncertain. Germline loops: CDR1 SGHDN, CDR2 FVKESK. With 0 bases removed from V and 16 bases from J, the gap between germline ends came to 13 bases. The CDR3 spans 12 residues.

For the CDR3, the DNA is TGTGCCTGGAGCGCCTTAAGAACTAGCGGGGGTCAAGAGACCCAGTACTTC. This codes for CAWSALRTSGGQETQYF. The rearrangement uses TRBV30 and TRBJ2-5, with 11 bases matching TRBD2. Trimming took 3 bases from V and 2 from J; bases not matched to a gene: 11. Germline-derived CDR1 and CDR2 are GTSNPN and SVGIG (reference sequence). The CDR3 is 17 amino acids.

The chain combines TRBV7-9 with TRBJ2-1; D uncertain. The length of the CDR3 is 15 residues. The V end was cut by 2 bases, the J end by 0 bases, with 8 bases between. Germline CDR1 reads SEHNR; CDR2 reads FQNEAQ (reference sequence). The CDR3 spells CASSLMRSSYNEQFF. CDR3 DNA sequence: TGTGCCAGCAGCTTAATGCGGAGCTCCTACAATGAGCAGTTCTTC.

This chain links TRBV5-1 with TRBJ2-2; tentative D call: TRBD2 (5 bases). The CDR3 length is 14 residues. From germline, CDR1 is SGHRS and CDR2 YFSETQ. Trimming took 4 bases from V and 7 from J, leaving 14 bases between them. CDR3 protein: CASSLTTIRGELFF. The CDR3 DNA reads TGCGCCAGCAGCCTTACGACTATCCGCGGGGAGCTGTTTTTT.

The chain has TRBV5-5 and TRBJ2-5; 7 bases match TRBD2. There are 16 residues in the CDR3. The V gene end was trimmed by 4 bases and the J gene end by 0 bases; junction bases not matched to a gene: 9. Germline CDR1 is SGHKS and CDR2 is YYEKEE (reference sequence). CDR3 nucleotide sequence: TGTGCCAGCAGCCCGGGAGGCAAAACGTACCAAGAGACCCAGTACTTC. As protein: CASSPGGKTYQETQYF. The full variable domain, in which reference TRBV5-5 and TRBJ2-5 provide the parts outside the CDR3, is DAGVTQSPTHLIKTRGQQVTLRCSPISGHKSVSWYQQVLGQGPQFIFQYYEKEERGRGNFPDRFSARQFPNYSSELNVNALLLGDSALYLCASSPGGKTYQETQYFGPGTRLLVL.

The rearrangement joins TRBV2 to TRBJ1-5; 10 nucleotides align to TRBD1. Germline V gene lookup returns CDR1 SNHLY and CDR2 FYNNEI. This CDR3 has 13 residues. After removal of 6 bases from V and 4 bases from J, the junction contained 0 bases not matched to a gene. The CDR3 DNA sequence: TGTGCCAGCAGGGGACAGGGGAATCAGCCCCAGCATTTT. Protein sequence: CASRGQGNQPQHF.

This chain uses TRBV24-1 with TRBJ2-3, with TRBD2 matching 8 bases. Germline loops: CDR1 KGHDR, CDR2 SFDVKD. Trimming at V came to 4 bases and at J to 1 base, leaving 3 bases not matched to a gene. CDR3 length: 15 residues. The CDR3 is CATSDLTSGTDTQYF. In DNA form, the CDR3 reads TGTGCCACCAGTGACCTGACTAGCGGCACAGATACGCAGTATTTT.

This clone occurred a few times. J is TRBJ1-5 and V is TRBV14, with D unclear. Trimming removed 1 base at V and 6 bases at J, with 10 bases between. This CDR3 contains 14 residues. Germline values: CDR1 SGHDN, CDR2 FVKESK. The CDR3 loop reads CASSQGSRRQPQHF. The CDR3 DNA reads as TGTGCCAGCAGCCAAGGCAGCCGGCGTCAGCCCCAGCATTTT.